These 14 T cell receptor beta chains came from one sample sequenced in a study of control samples from healthy donors and cancer patients (TCRdb year 2020). The receptor library was made with the immunoSEQ multiplex PCR assay. The clones in this table, taken by TCRdb from immuneACCESS, are in-frame only. Not every clone is retained; where verified, under half of the shortfall comes from an unresolved V gene, and the cause of the rest is unknown. In this sample the table shows about 140,000 clones, roughly 92% of which occur a single time. Under 15% of the sample belongs to the ten largest clones. Specimen: blood. The receptor set was obtained from a man in his forties or fifties in good health.

This chain joins TRBV5-6 and TRBJ2-1; 12 positions match TRBD1. The CDR3 consists of 16 residues. The germline V gene has CDR1 SGHDT and CDR2 YYEEEE. Trimming removed 3 bases from V and 6 bases from J; junction bases left unmatched: 7. CDR3 sequence: CASSWGPGQGANEQFF. In DNA, the CDR3 is TGTGCCAGCAGCTGGGGACCGGGACAGGGGGCCAATGAGCAGTTCTTC.

This rearrangement joins TRBV24-1 to TRBJ2-6, with D hard to call. V lost 12 bases and J 4 bases, leaving 15 bases between the germline ends. Germline values: CDR1 KGHDR, CDR2 SFDVKD. The CDR3 is 14 residues long. CDR3 in amino acids: CAATSGSGANVLTF. As DNA, the CDR3 is TGTGCCGCCACATCCGGTTCCGGGGCCAACGTCCTGACTTTC.

The chain couples TRBV6-2 or TRBV6-3 to TRBJ2-5; D not resolved. Germline V gene sequence: CDR1 MNHEY, CDR2 SVGEGT. The CDR3 is made up of 13 amino acids. V shed 5 bases and J shed 2 bases, with 9 bases lying between them. The CDR3 reads CASSRTYQETQYF. CDR3 bases: TGTGCCAGCAGTCGAACATATCAAGAGACCCAGTACTTC.

The chain is built from TRBV7-9 and TRBJ1-1; 9 bases align to TRBD1. There are 16 residues in the CDR3. Germline assignment: CDR1 SEHNR and CDR2 FQNEAQ (reference sequence). V shed 3 bases and J 5 bases; nucleotides not matched to a gene: 10. The CDR3 sequence is CASSFWPTGGTTEAFF. In DNA, the CDR3 is TGTGCCAGCAGCTTTTGGCCGACAGGGGGGACAACTGAAGCTTTCTTT.

The chain is built from TRBV28 and TRBJ2-1; 8 bases match TRBD1. From germline, CDR1 is MDHEN and CDR2 SYDVKM. CDR3 size: 15 residues. After removal of 3 bases from V and 11 bases from J, the junction contained 12 bases not matched to a gene. Here the CDR3 reads CASSLDRALEGQQFF. The CDR3 DNA is TGTGCCAGCAGTTTGGACAGGGCCCTTGAGGGGCAGCAGTTCTTC.

The gene calls are TRBV5-1 and TRBJ2-5; 13 bases align to TRBD2. There are 16 residues in the CDR3. The V gene end was trimmed by 2 bases and the J gene end by 5 bases; junction bases not matched to a gene: 6. Germline CDR1 is SGHRS and CDR2 is YFSETQ. The CDR3 is CASSLRTSGRGETQYF. CDR3 bases: TGCGCCAGCAGCTTAAGGACTAGCGGGAGAGGGGAGACCCAGTACTTC.

This rearrangement joins TRBV14 to TRBJ1-1; a possible D gene is TRBD1 (6 bases). Germline-derived CDR1 and CDR2 are SGHDN and FVKESK. V shed 2 bases and J shed 4 bases, with 14 bases lying between them. The CDR3 has 15 residues. The CDR3 here is CASSQSPLGATEAFF. CDR3 DNA sequence: TGTGCCAGCAGCCAAAGTCCCTTGGGGGCCACTGAAGCTTTCTTT.

The chain recombines TRBV24-1 with TRBJ1-5; D perhaps matches TRBD1 (5 bases). CDR3 length: 15 residues. V was clipped by 4 bases and J by 3 bases, with 12 bases between them. Germline V CDR1 and CDR2: KGHDR, SFDVKD. The CDR3 sequence is CATSDPGTDNQPQHF. The CDR3 DNA is TGTGCCACCAGTGACCCCGGGACGGACAATCAGCCCCAGCATTTT.

The J gene is TRBJ1-2, the V gene TRBV9, with D hard to call. The germline gives CDR1 SGDLS, CDR2 YYNGEE. The CDR3 consists of 15 residues. Trimming removed 0 bases from V and 3 bases from J, with 12 bases in between. The CDR3 DNA follows: TGTGCCAGCAGCGTAGTACTGGGCCGGGACTATGGCTACACCTTC. It encodes CASSVVLGRDYGYTF.

The CDR3 here is CASSLYQGALREKLFF. The CDR3 nucleotides read TGTGCCAGCAGTTTGTACCAGGGGGCTCTACGAGAAAAACTGTTTTTT. J is TRBJ1-4 and V is TRBV5-8; 8 nucleotides match TRBD1. The CDR3 is made up of 16 amino acids. Germline assignment: CDR1 SGHTS and CDR2 YDEGEE. The V segment lost 5 bases and the J segment 8 bases; nucleotides outside the gene matches: 14. Full variable domain (missing parts from reference TRBV5-8 and TRBJ1-4): EAGVTQSPTHLIKTRGQQATLRCSPISGHTSVYWYQQALGLGLQFLLWYDEGEERNRGNFPPRFSGRQFPNYSSELNVNALELEDSALYLCASSLYQGALREKLFFGSGTQLSVL.

The J gene is TRBJ1-1, the V gene TRBV5-6; D not certain. From germline, CDR1 is SGHDT and CDR2 YYEEEE. Trimming left V 4 bases short and J 0 bases short, with 1 base between. The CDR3 runs 11 residues. CDR3: CASSLNTEAFF. The CDR3 nucleotides are TGTGCCAGCAGCCTGAACACTGAAGCTTTCTTT.

In DNA, the CDR3 is TGTGCCAGTAGTGGCAGGGGATATAGCAATCAGCCCCAGCATTTT. As protein: CASSGRGYSNQPQHF. The chain combines TRBV19 with TRBJ1-5; tentative D call: TRBD1 (6 bases). The CDR3 covers 15 residues. Germline CDR1 reads LNHDA; CDR2 reads SQIVND (reference sequence). Trimming took off 5 bases at V and 0 bases at J, with 11 bases between the two ends.

This clone appeared a single time. The chain is built from TRBV5-6 and TRBJ2-7, with a weak D call TRBD2 (5 bases). The CDR3 length is 15 residues. CDR1 is SGHDT, CDR2 YYEEEE, per germline. Trimming left V 5 bases short and J 5 bases short, with 20 bases between. CDR3: CASSPKEDSYNEQYF. The CDR3 region has the DNA TGTGCCAGCAGTCCGAAGGAGGATAGCTATAACGAGCAGTACTTC. Full variable domain (missing parts from reference TRBV5-6 and TRBJ2-7): DAGVTQSPTHLIKTRGQQVTLRCSPKSGHDTVSWYQQALGQGPQFIFQYYEEEERQRGNFPDRFSGHQFPNYSSELNVNALLLGDSALYLCASSPKEDSYNEQYFGPGTRLTVT.

The rearrangement joins TRBV5-4 to TRBJ1-1; D is unresolved. The CDR3 loop spans 14 amino acids. Per the germline V gene, CDR1 is SGHNT and CDR2 is YYREEE (reference sequence). The ends were cut back, 0 bases at V and 3 bases at J, with 9 bases in the middle. The CDR3 sequence is CASSLDRGDTEAFF. For the CDR3, the DNA is TGTGCCAGCAGCTTGGATCGGGGTGACACTGAAGCTTTCTTT.